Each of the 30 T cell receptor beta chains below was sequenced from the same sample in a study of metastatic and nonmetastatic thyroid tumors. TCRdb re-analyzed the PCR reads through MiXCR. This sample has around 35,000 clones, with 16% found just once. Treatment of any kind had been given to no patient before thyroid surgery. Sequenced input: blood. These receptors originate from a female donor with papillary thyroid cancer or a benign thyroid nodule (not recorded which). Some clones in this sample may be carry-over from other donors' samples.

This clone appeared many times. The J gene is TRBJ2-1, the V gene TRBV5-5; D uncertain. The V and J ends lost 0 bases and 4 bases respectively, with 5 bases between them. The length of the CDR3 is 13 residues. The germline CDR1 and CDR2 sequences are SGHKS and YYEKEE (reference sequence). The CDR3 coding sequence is TGTGCCAGCAGCTTGGGTGGGTACAATGAGCAGTTCTTC. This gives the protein CASSLGGYNEQFF. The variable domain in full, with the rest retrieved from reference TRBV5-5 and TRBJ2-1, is DAGVTQSPTHLIKTRGQQVTLRCSPISGHKSVSWYQQVLGQGPQFIFQYYEKEERGRGNFPDRFSARQFPNYSSELNVNALLLGDSALYLCASSLGGYNEQFFGPGTRLTVL.

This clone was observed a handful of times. The chain's CDR3 is CAITEGPGQGTDTQYF. CDR3 coding DNA: TGTGCCATCACTGAAGGGCCGGGACAGGGCACAGATACGCAGTATTTT. This chain connects TRBV6-1 to TRBJ2-3, with 8 positions matching TRBD1. Germline CDR1 reads MNHNS; CDR2 reads SASEGT. CDR3 length: 16 amino acids. Trimming removed 10 bases from V and 1 base from J; junction bases left unmatched: 13.

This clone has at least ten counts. DNA of the CDR3: TGTGCCAGCAGCCCCCAGCGATCTGGGGCCAACGTCCTGACTTTC. Its translation: CASSPQRSGANVLTF. The rearrangement uses TRBV7-9 and TRBJ2-6; no clear D gene. CDR1 is SEHNR and CDR2 is FQNEAQ in the germline V gene (reference sequence). With 5 bases removed from V and 1 base from J, the gap between germline ends came to 9 bases. This CDR3 region has 15 residues.

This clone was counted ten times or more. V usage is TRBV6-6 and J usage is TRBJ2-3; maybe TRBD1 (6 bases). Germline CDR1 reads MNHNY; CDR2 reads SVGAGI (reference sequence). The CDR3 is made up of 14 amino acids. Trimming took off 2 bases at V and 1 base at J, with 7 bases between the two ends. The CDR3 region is CASSYNRGTDTQYF. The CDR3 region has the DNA TGTGCCAGCAGTTACAACAGGGGCACAGATACGCAGTATTTT.

This chain's CDR3 is CSVKRGGNQPQHF. The CDR3 DNA follows: TGCAGTGTTAAAAGGGGGGGCAATCAGCCCCAGCATTTT. V gene TRBV20-1 combines with J gene TRBJ1-5; TRBD1 is a possible D gene (6 bases). Trimming stripped 7 bases from V and 2 bases from J, with 12 bases between. Germline CDR1 and CDR2: DFQATT and SNEGSKA (reference sequence). The CDR3 totals 13 residues.

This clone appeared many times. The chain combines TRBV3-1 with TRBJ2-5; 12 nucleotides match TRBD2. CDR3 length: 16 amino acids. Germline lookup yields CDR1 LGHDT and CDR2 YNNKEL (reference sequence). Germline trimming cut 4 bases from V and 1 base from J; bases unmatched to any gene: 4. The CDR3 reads CASSLGTSGPQETQYF. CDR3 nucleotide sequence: TGTGCCAGCAGCCTGGGGACTAGCGGGCCCCAAGAGACCCAGTACTTC.

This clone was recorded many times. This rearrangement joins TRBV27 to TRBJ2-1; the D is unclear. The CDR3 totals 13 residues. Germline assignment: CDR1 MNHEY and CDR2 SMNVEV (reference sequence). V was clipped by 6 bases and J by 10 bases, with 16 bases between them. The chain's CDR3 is CASRPISVGEQFF. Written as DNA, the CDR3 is TGTGCCAGCAGACCCATATCTGTGGGGGAGCAGTTCTTC.

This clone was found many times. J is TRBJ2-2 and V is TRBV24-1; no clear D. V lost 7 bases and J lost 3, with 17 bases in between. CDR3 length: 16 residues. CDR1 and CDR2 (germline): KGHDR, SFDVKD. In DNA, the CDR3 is TGTGCCACCAGGCCGAACACCGGATCAGACACCGGGGAGCTGTTTTTT. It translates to CATRPNTGSDTGELFF.

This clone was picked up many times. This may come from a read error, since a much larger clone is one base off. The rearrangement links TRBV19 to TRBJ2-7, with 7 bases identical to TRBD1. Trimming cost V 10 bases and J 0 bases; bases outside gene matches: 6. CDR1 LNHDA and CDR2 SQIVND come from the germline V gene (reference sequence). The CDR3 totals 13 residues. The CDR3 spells CAITQGPSYEQYF. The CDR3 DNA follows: TGTGCCATCACACAGGGGCCCTCCTACGAGCAGTACTTC.

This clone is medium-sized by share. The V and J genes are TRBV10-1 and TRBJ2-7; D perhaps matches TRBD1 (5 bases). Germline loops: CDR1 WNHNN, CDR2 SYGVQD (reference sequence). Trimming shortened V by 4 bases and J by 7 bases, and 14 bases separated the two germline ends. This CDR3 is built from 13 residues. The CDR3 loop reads CASSGTWKGEQYF. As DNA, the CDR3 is TGCGCCAGCAGTGGGACCTGGAAGGGGGAGCAGTACTTC.

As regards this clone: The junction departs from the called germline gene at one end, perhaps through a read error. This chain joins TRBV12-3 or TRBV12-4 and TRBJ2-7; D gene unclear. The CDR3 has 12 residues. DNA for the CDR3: TGTCCCAGCAGTTTTGCCGTCTACGAGCAGCACTTC. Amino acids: CPSSFAVYEQHF.

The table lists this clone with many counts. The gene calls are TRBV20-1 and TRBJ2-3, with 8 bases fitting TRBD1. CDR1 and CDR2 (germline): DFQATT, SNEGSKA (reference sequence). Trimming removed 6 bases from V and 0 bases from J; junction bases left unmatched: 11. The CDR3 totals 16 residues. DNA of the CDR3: TGCAGTGCCCGGGGCGGGACAGGTTCTAGCACAGATACGCAGTATTTT. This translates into CSARGGTGSSTDTQYF.

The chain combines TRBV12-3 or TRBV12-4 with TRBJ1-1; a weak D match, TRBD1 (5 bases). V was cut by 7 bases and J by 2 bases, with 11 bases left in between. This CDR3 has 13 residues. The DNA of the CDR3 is TGTGCCAGCATACCTGACAGCAACACTGAAGCTTTCTTT. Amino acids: CASIPDSNTEAFF.

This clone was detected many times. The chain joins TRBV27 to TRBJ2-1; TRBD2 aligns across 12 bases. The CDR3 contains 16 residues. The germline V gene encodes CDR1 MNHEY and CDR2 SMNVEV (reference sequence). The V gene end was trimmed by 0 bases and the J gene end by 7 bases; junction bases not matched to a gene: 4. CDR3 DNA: TGTGCCAGCAGTTTATCTTGGACTAGCGGGATGAATGAGCAGTTCTTC. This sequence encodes CASSLSWTSGMNEQFF.

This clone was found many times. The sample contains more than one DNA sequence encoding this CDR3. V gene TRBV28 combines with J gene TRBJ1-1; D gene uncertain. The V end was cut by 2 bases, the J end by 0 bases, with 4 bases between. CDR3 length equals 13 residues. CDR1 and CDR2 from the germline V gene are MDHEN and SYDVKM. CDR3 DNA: TGTGCCAGCAGTTTACAGGTGAACACTGAAGCTTTCTTT. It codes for CASSLQVNTEAFF.

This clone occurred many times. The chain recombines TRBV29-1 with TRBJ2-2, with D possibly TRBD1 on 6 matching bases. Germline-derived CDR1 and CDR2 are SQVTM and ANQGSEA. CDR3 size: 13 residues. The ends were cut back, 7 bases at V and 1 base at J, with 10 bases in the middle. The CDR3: CSGRQENTGELFF. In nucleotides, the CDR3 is TGCAGCGGGAGACAGGAGAACACCGGGGAGCTGTTTTTT.

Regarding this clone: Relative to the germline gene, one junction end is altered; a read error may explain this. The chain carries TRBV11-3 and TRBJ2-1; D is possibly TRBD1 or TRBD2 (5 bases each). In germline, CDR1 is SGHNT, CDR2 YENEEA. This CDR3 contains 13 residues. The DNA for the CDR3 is TGTGCCAGCAGCTTGTGGGACGACAATGAGCACTTCTTC. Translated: CASSLWDDNEHFF.

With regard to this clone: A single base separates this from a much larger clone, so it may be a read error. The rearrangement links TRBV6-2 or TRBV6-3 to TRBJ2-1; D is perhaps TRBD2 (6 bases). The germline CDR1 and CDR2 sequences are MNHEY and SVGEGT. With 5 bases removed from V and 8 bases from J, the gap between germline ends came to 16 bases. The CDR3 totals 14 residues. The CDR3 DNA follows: TGTGCCAGCAGTGCGGGGTGCGCGTACGATGAGCAGTTCTTC. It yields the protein CASSAGCAYDEQFF.

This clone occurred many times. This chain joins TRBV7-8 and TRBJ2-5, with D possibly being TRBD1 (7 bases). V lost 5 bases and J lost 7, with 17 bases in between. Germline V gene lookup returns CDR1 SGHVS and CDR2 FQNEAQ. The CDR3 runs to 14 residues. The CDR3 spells CASSPSGGGGTQYF. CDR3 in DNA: TGTGCCAGCAGCCCCTCAGGAGGGGGCGGGACCCAGTACTTC.

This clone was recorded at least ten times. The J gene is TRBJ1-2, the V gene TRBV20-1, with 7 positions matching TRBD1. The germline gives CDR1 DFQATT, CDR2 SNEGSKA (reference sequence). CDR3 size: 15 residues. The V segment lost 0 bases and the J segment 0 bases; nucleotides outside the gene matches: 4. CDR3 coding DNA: TGCAGTGCTAGAGATCTCAGGGGGGCTAACTATGGCTACACCTTC. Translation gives CSARDLRGANYGYTF.

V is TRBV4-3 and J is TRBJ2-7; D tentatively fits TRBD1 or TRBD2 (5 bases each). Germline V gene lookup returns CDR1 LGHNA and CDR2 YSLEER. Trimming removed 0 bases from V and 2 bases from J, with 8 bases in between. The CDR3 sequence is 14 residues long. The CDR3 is CASSQDRDAYEQYF. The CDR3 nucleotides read TGCGCCAGCAGCCAAGACAGGGACGCCTACGAGCAGTACTTC.

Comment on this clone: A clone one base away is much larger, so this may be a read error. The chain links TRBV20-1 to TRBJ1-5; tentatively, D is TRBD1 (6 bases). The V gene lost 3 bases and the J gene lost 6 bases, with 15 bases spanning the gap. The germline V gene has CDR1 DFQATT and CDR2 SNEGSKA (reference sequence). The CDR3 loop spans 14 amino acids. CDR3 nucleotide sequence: TGCAGTGCTAGGGGGGGCAGCGTGGGTCAGCCCCAGCATTTT. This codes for CSARGGSVGQPQHF.

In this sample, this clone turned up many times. DNA for the CDR3: TGCAGCGTCCGGACTAGCGGAAAATTCAATGAGCAGTTCTTC. Amino acid sequence: CSVRTSGKFNEQFF. The chain is built from TRBV29-1 and TRBJ2-1; 10 positions match TRBD2. Germline-derived CDR1 and CDR2 are SQVTM and ANQGSEA. The CDR3 runs to 14 residues. V lost 6 bases to trimming and J lost 6 bases; unmatched junction nucleotides: 8.

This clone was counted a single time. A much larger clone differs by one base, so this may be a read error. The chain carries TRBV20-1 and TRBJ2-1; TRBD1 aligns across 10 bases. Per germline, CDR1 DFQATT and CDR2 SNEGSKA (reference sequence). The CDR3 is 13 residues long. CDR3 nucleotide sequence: TGCAGTGCTACGACAGGGGGCCGCAATGATCAGTTCTTC. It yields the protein CSATTGGRNDQFF.

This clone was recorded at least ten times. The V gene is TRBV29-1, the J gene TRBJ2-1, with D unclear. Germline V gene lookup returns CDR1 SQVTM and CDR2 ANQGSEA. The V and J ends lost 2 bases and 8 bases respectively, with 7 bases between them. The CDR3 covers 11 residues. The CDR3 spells CSVESPDEQFF. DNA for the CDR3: TGCAGCGTTGAATCCCCCGATGAGCAGTTCTTC.

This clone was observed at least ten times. As DNA, the CDR3 is TGTGCCAGCTCACCACCAGGGACAGCGGGAGCTCCTGTACAGTACTTC. Residues: CASSPPGTAGAPVQYF. The chain uses TRBV18 and TRBJ2-7, with a tentative D call TRBD2 (8 bases). V was shortened by 0 bases and J by 10 bases, with 22 bases between the two germline ends. Per germline, CDR1 KGHSH and CDR2 LQKENI. The CDR3 is 16 amino acids.

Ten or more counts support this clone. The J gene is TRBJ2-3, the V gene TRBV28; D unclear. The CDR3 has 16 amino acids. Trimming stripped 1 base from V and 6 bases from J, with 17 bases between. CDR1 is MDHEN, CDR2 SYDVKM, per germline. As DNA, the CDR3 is TGTGCCAGCAGTTTATACGGAGCGCCATCCATGGATACGCAGTATTTT. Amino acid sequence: CASSLYGAPSMDTQYF.

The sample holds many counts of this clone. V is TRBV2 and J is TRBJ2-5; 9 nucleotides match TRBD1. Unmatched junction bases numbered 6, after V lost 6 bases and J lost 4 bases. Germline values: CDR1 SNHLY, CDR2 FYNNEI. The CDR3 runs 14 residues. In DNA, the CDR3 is TGTGCCAGCAGCCTGGGGACAGGGTTAGAGACCCAGTACTTC. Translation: CASSLGTGLETQYF.

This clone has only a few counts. The CDR3 sequence: CASSSGLAGGMTGELFF. In DNA form, the CDR3 reads TGTGCCAGCAGCAGTGGACTAGCGGGAGGGATGACCGGGGAGCTGTTTTTT. The J gene is TRBJ2-2, the V gene TRBV6-1; 15 positions agree with TRBD2. The V gene's germline CDR1 is MNHNS and CDR2 SASEGT. The CDR3 is 17 amino acids. With 6 bases clipped from V and 5 bases from J, the junction kept 7 bases outside the gene matches.

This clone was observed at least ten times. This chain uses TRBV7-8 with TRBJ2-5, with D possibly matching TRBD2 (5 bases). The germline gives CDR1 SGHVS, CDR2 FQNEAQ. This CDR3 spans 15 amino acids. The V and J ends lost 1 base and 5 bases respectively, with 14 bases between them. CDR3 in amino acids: CASSLGVGGRETQYF. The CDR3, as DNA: TGTGCCAGCAGCTTAGGTGTCGGAGGTAGGGAGACCCAGTACTTC.